Following are 15 T cell receptor beta chains from one sample sequenced in a study of T cell changes during pregnancy in multiple sclerosis. The method was immunoSEQ multiplex PCR; TCRdb's version includes in-frame clones alone and lacks a portion of them. The sample lists fewer than 150,000 clones; about 96% were seen once. The sample was peripheral blood, taken after pregnancy. These receptors all stem from a female donor with multiple sclerosis, enrolled in a pregnancy study.

This chain joins TRBV11-2 and TRBJ2-3, with D possibly being TRBD2 (5 bases). This CDR3 spans 15 amino acids. Germline CDR1 is SGHAT and CDR2 is FQNNGV. The V gene lost 4 bases and the J gene lost 7 bases, with 18 bases spanning the gap. CDR3 amino acids: CASSSRPRPGNTQYF. Written as DNA, the CDR3 is TGTGCCAGCAGCTCACGACCACGCCCGGGGAATACGCAGTATTTT.

CDR3 sequence: CASSRYLQVLAKPNTEAFF. For the CDR3, the DNA is TGTGCCAGCAGCCGATACTTGCAGGTTCTGGCTAAGCCGAACACTGAAGCTTTCTTT. J is TRBJ1-1 and V is TRBV7-9; no clear D. Germline V lookup: CDR1 SEHNR, CDR2 FQNEAQ (reference sequence). The germline V and J ends were trimmed by 5 bases and 1 base, with 26 bases remaining between them. There are 19 residues in the CDR3.

This chain uses TRBV6-5 with TRBJ2-1, with D tentatively TRBD1 (8 bases). The CDR3 is 15 amino acids. The germline CDR1 and CDR2 sequences are MNHEY and SVGAGI. Trimming took 6 bases from V and 6 from J, leaving 18 bases between them. Here the CDR3 DNA reads TGTGCCAGCAGGTCAACAGGGGGGGAGTTCAATGAGCAGTTCTTC. Residues: CASRSTGGEFNEQFF.

This rearrangement joins TRBV11-3 to TRBJ1-5; D is unresolved. CDR1 SGHNT and CDR2 YENEEA come from the germline V gene. The CDR3 consists of 14 residues. V was cut by 1 base and J by 6 bases, with 10 bases left in between. CDR3 sequence: CASSLGQPGQPQHF. As DNA, the CDR3 is TGTGCCAGCAGCTTAGGGCAGCCGGGTCAGCCCCAGCATTTT.

The chain is built from TRBV10-3 and TRBJ2-1; 7 nucleotides align to TRBD2. Trimming at V came to 4 bases and at J to 0 bases, leaving 9 bases not matched to a gene. Per germline, CDR1 ENHRY and CDR2 SYGVKD. The CDR3 totals 17 residues. CDR3 nucleotides: TGTGCCATCAGTGCCGTTACTAGCGCTGGCTCCTACAATGAGCAGTTCTTC. Protein: CAISAVTSAGSYNEQFF.

The chain uses TRBV6-5 and TRBJ2-7, with D maybe TRBD2 (6 bases). V was shortened by 5 bases and J by 2 bases, with 13 bases between the two germline ends. The length of the CDR3 is 14 residues. Germline lookup yields CDR1 MNHEY and CDR2 SVGAGI. The CDR3, as DNA: TGTGCCAGCAGTATGGGGGGAACCCCCTACGAGCAGTACTTC. It encodes CASSMGGTPYEQYF.

As DNA, the CDR3 is TGCGCCAGCAGTGATTGGCGGAGGCAGGGGGCCCCCCCTGAAGCTTTCTTT. Amino acids: CASSDWRRQGAPPEAFF. The rearrangement links TRBV10-2 to TRBJ1-1; 8 bases are a match to TRBD1. Germline CDR1 and CDR2: WSHSY and SAAADI. The CDR3 is 17 residues long. V shed 3 bases, J shed 6 bases, and the junction held 15 bases outside the gene matches.

The chain is built from TRBV27 and TRBJ1-2; 9 bases fit TRBD1. CDR3 length: 14 residues. V was pared by 5 bases and J by 7 bases, with 8 bases of the junction left unmatched. Germline CDR1 and CDR2: MNHEY and SMNVEV (reference sequence). In nucleotides, the CDR3 is TGTGCCAGCAGTCACGGGACAGGGCCCTCTGGCTACACCTTC. Translating gives CASSHGTGPSGYTF.

V gene TRBV9 combines with J gene TRBJ2-5; TRBD1 matches at 8 bases. Germline trimming cut 0 bases from V and 6 bases from J; bases unmatched to any gene: 7. Germline V gene lookup returns CDR1 SGDLS and CDR2 YYNGEE. CDR3 length equals 15 residues. The CDR3: CASSVAAGGEKTQYF. The CDR3 region has the DNA TGTGCCAGCAGCGTAGCGGCAGGGGGCGAGAAGACCCAGTACTTC.

The chain recombines TRBV19 with TRBJ2-7; 9 nucleotides match TRBD1. The V and J ends lost 3 bases and 4 bases, in that order; junction bases with no gene match: 7. CDR3 length: 15 amino acids. CDR1 and CDR2 (germline): LNHDA, SQIVND (reference sequence). The CDR3 reads CASSIAGQGPYEQYF. The CDR3 DNA follows: TGTGCCAGTAGTATCGCGGGACAGGGACCTTACGAGCAGTACTTC.

The rearrangement links TRBV10-3 to TRBJ2-4; D may correspond to TRBD1 or TRBD2 (7 bases each). The V gene lost 10 bases and the J gene lost 0 bases, with 16 bases spanning the gap. The germline V gene has CDR1 ENHRY and CDR2 SYGVKD. The CDR3 totals 15 residues. This chain's CDR3 is CASRGEGIAKNIQYF. The CDR3 region has the DNA TGTGCCAGCAGGGGGGAGGGGATAGCCAAAAACATTCAGTACTTC.

Only a few counts were recorded for this clone. The CDR3 ends on some other residue instead of the conserved phenylalanine or tryptophan, so this is likely a read error. It is unclear where the CDR3 begins or ends on the DNA, so no DNA is shown, and the CDR3 is as TCRdb lists it. The CDR3 sequence: CAWSHTGGAGGGLVFI. The chain has TRBV30 and TRBJ1-1; the D call TRBD1 from the table was never checked on the DNA. Germline V lookup: CDR1 GTSNPN, CDR2 SVGIG (reference sequence). Ends included, the CDR3 has 16 residues.

The V call is TRBV5-8, the J call TRBJ2-2, with 13 bases lining up with TRBD2. CDR3 length: 16 amino acids. The V gene end was trimmed by 0 bases and the J gene end by 4 bases; junction bases not matched to a gene: 0. CDR1 and CDR2 (germline): SGHTS, YDEGEE. The CDR3 sequence is CASSLGTSGGTGELFF. Written as DNA, the CDR3 is TGTGCCAGCAGCTTGGGGACTAGCGGGGGCACCGGGGAGCTGTTTTTT. The full variable domain, rest sourced from reference TRBV5-8 and TRBJ2-2, is EAGVTQSPTHLIKTRGQQATLRCSPISGHTSVYWYQQALGLGLQFLLWYDEGEERNRGNFPPRFSGRQFPNYSSELNVNALELEDSALYLCASSLGTSGGTGELFFGEGSRLTVL.

This chain uses TRBV28 with TRBJ1-5; possible D gene TRBD1, 5 bases. The V end lost 7 bases, the J end lost 2 bases, and 15 bases lay between the germline ends. This CDR3 contains 15 residues. Germline CDR1 reads MDHEN; CDR2 reads SYDVKM. This chain's CDR3 is CASTPGHTGNQPQHF. The CDR3, as DNA: TGTGCCAGCACTCCAGGGCACACAGGCAATCAGCCCCAGCATTTT.

The gene calls are TRBV2 and TRBJ2-2; D ambiguous. This CDR3 has 16 residues. The germline V and J ends were trimmed by 4 bases and 1 base, with 13 bases remaining between them. Germline CDR1 is SNHLY and CDR2 is FYNNEI. CDR3 loop: CASSGHLGVNTGELFF. The DNA of the CDR3 is TGTGCCAGCAGTGGTCATTTAGGAGTGAACACCGGGGAGCTGTTTTTT.